This T cell receptor (beta chain) is from a study of Ad26.COV2.S vaccination and SARS-CoV-2 variants. The repertoire was sequenced with immunoSEQ multiplex PCR; TCRdb's copy has only in-frame clones and lacks some. The repertoire consists of some 340,000 clones, with around four fifths occurring once and the leading ten covering 2.1%. The germline CDR1 and CDR2 sequences are SGHRS and YFSETQ. This CDR3 is 14 amino acids long. Trimming shortened V by 4 bases and J by 2 bases, and 13 bases separated the two germline ends. The treatment here: some 20 received Ad26.COV2.S at low or high dose, single or two shots; a few received placebo; per-sample allocation not given. Sampling was performed 63 days after the first vaccine or placebo injection.

The starting material was peripheral blood, obtained in a trial of Ad26.COV2.S vaccine versus placebo. This chain uses TRBV5-1 with TRBJ2-7, with D tentatively TRBD1 (5 bases). The TCR originated in a person aged 18-60 years who received the Ad26.COV2.S COVID-19 vaccine or a placebo. The CDR3 loop is CASSPRQIAYEQYF. CDR3 sequence (DNA): TGCGCCAGCAGCCCACGACAGATAGCCTACGAGCAGTACTTC. The variable domain in full, with the rest retrieved from reference TRBV5-1 and TRBJ2-7, is KAGVTQTPRYLIKTRGQQVTLSCSPISGHRSVSWYQQTPGQGLQFLFEYFSETQRNKGNFPGRFSGRQFSNSRSEMNVSTLELGDSALYLCASSPRQIAYEQYFGPGTRLTVT.